The 8 T cell receptor beta chains below were found in one sample sequenced in a study of tissue T cells after allogeneic stem cell transplantation. Adult allogeneic hematopoietic cell transplant recipients with steroid-refractory graft-versus-host disease were prospectively enrolled for research autopsy. The table came from immunoSEQ multiplex PCR; TCRdb's copy has only in-frame clones and leaves some out. This sample has several thousand clones, with over 75% found just once. Sequences were derived from esophageal tissue, sampled at autopsy. These receptors all stem from an older male patient with steroid-refractory graft-versus-host disease after an allogeneic stem cell transplant. Some T cells may possibly be graft donor cells.

The CDR3 reads CSARSFEAFF. In nucleotides, the CDR3 is TGCAGTGCTAGATCCTTCGAAGCTTTCTTT. This chain links TRBV20-1 with TRBJ1-1; no reliable D call. V shed 2 bases and J shed 8 bases, with 6 bases lying between them. Germline assignment: CDR1 DFQATT and CDR2 SNEGSKA (reference sequence). This CDR3 spans 10 amino acids.

This clone was seen only once. The chain links TRBV5-4 to TRBJ1-1; no clear D. The V end was cut by 3 bases, the J end by 2 bases, with 8 bases between. Germline lookup yields CDR1 SGHNT and CDR2 YYREEE (reference sequence). The CDR3 is made up of 13 amino acids. The CDR3 spells CASSSGVNTEAFF. In nucleotides, the CDR3 is TGTGCCAGCAGCTCCGGGGTTAACACTGAAGCTTTCTTT.

V gene TRBV2 combines with J gene TRBJ1-2; 7 bases align to TRBD1. The ends lost 6 bases at V and 7 bases at J; junction bases unmatched: 11. Germline V gene sequence: CDR1 SNHLY, CDR2 FYNNEI. This CDR3 region has 14 residues. CDR3 coding DNA: TGTGCCAGCAGGGGAGACAGGGCTGATTTTGGCTACACCTTC. Translation gives CASRGDRADFGYTF.

The rearrangement joins TRBV6-4 to TRBJ2-2; a possible D gene is TRBD2 (5 bases). Trimming removed 5 bases at V and 1 base at J, with 8 bases between. The length of the CDR3 is 14 residues. Germline V gene data show CDR1 as MRHNA and CDR2 as SNTAGT. The CDR3, as DNA: TGTGCCAGCAGTATGGAGGAGAACACCGGGGAGCTGTTTTTT. It specifies CASSMEENTGELFF.

This rearrangement joins TRBV10-3 to TRBJ2-2; D is perhaps TRBD2 (6 bases). V dropped 5 bases and J dropped 4 bases, with 11 bases sitting between them. The germline V gene encodes CDR1 ENHRY and CDR2 SYGVKD. This CDR3 region has 14 residues. Here the CDR3 reads CAISRRDSTGELFF. CDR3 DNA: TGTGCCATCAGTCGACGGGACTCCACCGGGGAGCTGTTTTTT.

The genes are TRBV11-2 and TRBJ1-1; D is uncertain. CDR1 is SGHAT, CDR2 FQNNGV, per germline. This CDR3 contains 13 residues. V was shortened by 5 bases and J by 4 bases, with 11 bases between the two germline ends. Here the CDR3 DNA reads TGTGCCAGCAGCCAAGGTTATTCCACTGAAGCTTTCTTT. This codes for CASSQGYSTEAFF.

The chain carries TRBV24-1 and TRBJ1-5; D remains unclear. CDR3 size: 12 residues. The germline V and J ends were trimmed by 4 bases and 5 bases, with 5 bases remaining between them. Germline assignment: CDR1 KGHDR and CDR2 SFDVKD. The CDR3, as DNA: TGTGCCACCAGTGACCAACATCAGCCCCAGCATTTT. Translation gives CATSDQHQPQHF.

The V and J genes are TRBV14 and TRBJ2-7, with a possible D match to TRBD1 (5 bases). CDR1 SGHDN and CDR2 FVKESK come from the germline V gene. The CDR3 totals 14 residues. V lost 5 bases, J lost 5 bases, and 16 bases lay in between. CDR3 in amino acids: CASSFDRTRNEQYF. CDR3 DNA: TGTGCCAGCAGCTTTGACCGGACAAGGAACGAGCAGTACTTC. Filled out from reference TRBV14 and TRBJ2-7, the complete variable domain reads EAGVTQFPSHSVIEKGQTVTLRCDPISGHDNLYWYRRVMGKEIKFLLHFVKESKQDESGMPNNRFLAERTGGTYSTLKVQPAELEDSGVYFCASSFDRTRNEQYFGPGTRLTVT.